This TCR beta chain appears in the sequencing data of a study of metastatic and nonmetastatic thyroid tumors. Overall study results and limits: Malignant thyroid tumors reportedly exceeded benign nodules significantly in TCR beta diversity, with the difference appearing in blood and tumor.

TCRdb reassembled clones from the PCR reads with MiXCR. The sample lists 25,000 to 30,000 clones, about a quarter occurring once. None of the patients had undergone any treatment ahead of thyroid surgery. Germline CDR1 and CDR2: WSHSY and SAAADI. With 7 bases removed from V and 6 bases from J, the gap between germline ends came to 10 bases. The CDR3 length is 12 residues. This clone has ten or more counts. Its cognate antigen is unknown. The receptor was isolated from a female donor with papillary thyroid cancer or a benign thyroid nodule (not recorded which). Some clones in this sample may be carry-over from other donors' samples. This chain connects TRBV10-2 to TRBJ2-1, with D possibly matching TRBD1 (5 bases). Material: blood. CDR3: CASTQGFNEQFF. CDR3 nucleotides: TGCGCCAGCACCCAGGGTTTCAATGAGCAGTTCTTC.